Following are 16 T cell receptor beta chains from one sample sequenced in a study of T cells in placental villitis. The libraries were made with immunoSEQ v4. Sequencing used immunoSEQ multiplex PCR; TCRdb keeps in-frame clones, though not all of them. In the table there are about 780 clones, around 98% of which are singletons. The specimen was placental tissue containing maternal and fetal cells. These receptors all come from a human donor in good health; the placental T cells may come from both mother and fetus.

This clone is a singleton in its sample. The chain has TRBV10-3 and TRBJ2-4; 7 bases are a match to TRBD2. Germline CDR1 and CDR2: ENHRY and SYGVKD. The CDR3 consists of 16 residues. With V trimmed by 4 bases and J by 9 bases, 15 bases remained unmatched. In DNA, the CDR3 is TGTGCCATCAGTGCGTGGGGGAGGGCACGCAAGGGCATTCAGTACTTC. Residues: CAISAWGRARKGIQYF.

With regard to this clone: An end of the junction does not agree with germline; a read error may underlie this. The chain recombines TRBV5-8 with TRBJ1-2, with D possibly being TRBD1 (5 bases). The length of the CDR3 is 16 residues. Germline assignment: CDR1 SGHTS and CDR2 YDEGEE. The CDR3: CASGFSSGLTNYGYTF. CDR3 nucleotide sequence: TGTGCCAGCGGCTTTTCCTCGGGACTTACAAACTATGGCTACACCTTC. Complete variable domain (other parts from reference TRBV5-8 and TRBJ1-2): EAGVTQSPTHLIKTRGQQATLRCSPISGHTSVYWYQQALGLGLQFLLWYDEGEERNRGNFPPRFSGRQFPNYSSELNVNALELEDSALYLCASGFSSGLTNYGYTFGSGTRLTVV.

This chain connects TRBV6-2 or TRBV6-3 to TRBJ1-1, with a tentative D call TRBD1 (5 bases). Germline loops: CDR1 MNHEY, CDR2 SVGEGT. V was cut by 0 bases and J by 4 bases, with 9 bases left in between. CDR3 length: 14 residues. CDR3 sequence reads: CASSYSQGGTEAFF. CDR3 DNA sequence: TGTGCCAGCAGTTACTCCCAGGGAGGCACTGAAGCTTTCTTT.

The CDR3 is CASSEGGYEQYF. The CDR3 nucleotides are TGTGCCAGCAGTGAAGGGGGCTACGAGCAGTACTTC. V gene TRBV6-1 combines with J gene TRBJ2-7; D is unresolved. CDR3 length equals 12 residues. CDR1 is MNHNS and CDR2 is SASEGT in the germline V gene. Trimming took off 1 base at V and 3 bases at J, with 4 bases between the two ends.

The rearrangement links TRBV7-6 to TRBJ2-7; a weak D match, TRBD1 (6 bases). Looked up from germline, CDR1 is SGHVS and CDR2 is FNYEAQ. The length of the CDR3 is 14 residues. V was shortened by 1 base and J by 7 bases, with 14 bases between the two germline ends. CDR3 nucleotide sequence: TGTGCCAGCAGCTTAGTGGATTTAGGGGGTGAGCAGTACTTC. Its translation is CASSLVDLGGEQYF.

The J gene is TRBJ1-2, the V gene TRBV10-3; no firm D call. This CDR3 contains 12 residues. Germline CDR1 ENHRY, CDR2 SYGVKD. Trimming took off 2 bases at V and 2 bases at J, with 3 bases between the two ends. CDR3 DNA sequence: TGTGCCATCAGTGAGGGGAACTATGGCTACACCTTC. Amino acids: CAISEGNYGYTF.

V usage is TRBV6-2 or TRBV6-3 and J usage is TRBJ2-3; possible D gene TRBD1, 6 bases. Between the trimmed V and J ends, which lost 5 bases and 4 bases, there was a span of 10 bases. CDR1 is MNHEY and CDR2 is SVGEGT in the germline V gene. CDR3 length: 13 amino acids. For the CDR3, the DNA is TGTGCCAGCAGTCCAGGGGAAGCAGATACGCAGTATTTT. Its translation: CASSPGEADTQYF.

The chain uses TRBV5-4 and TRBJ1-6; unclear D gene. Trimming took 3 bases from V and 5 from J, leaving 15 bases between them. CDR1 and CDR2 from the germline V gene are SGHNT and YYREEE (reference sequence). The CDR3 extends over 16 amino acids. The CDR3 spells CASSSFTSKDNSPLHF. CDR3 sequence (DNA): TGTGCCAGCAGCTCTTTTACCAGCAAGGATAATTCACCCCTCCACTTT.

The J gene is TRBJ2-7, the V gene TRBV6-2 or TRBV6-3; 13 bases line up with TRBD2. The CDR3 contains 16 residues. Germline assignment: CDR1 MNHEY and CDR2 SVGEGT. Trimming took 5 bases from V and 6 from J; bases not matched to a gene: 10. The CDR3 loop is CASSRPGTSGEGEQYF. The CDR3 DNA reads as TGTGCCAGCAGTAGACCCGGGACTAGCGGGGAGGGCGAGCAGTACTTC.

The CDR3 region has the DNA TGTGCCAGCAGTTACATGAGAGGATACGAGCAGTACTTC. It translates to CASSYMRGYEQYF. The genes are TRBV6-5 and TRBJ2-7; D is ambiguous. Germline V gene sequence: CDR1 MNHEY, CDR2 SVGAGI. CDR3 length equals 13 residues. Trimming removed 2 bases at V and 4 bases at J, with 9 bases between.

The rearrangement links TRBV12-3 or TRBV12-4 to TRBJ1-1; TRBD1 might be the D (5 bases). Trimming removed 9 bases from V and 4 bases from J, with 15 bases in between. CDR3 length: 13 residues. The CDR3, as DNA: TGTGCCAGTTCACAGGTAGAGGGCACTGAAGCTTTCTTT. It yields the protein CASSQVEGTEAFF.

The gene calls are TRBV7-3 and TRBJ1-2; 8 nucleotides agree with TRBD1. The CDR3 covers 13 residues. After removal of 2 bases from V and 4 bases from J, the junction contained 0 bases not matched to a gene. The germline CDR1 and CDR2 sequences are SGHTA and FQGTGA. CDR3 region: CASSLDRGYGYTF. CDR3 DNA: TGTGCCAGCAGCTTAGACAGGGGCTATGGCTACACCTTC.

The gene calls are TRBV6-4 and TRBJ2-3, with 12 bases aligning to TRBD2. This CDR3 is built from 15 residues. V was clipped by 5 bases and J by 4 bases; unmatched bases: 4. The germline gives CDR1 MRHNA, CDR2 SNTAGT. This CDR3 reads CASSTLAGGADTQYF. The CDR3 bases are TGTGCCAGCAGTACACTAGCGGGAGGTGCAGATACGCAGTATTTT.

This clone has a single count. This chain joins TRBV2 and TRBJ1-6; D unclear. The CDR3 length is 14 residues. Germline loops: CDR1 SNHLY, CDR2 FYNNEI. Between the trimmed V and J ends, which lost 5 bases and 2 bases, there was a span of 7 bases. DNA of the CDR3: TGTGCCAGCAGTCAAGGGACCTATAATTCACCCCTCCACTTT. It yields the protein CASSQGTYNSPLHF.

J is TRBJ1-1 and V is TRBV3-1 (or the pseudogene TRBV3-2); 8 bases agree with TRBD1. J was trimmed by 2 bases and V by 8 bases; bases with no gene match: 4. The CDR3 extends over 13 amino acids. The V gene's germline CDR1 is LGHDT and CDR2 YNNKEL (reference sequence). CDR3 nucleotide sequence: TGTGCCAGCGTGGACAGGGCCAACACTGAAGCTTTCTTT. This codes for CASVDRANTEAFF.

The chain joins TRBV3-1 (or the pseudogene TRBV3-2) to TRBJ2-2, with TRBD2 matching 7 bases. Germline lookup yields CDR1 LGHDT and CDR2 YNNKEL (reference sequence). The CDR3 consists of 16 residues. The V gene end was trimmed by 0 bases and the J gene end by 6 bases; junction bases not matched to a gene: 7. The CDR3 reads CASSQDRWGRAGELFF. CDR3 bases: TGTGCCAGCAGCCAAGATAGGTGGGGGAGGGCCGGGGAGCTGTTTTTT.